These T cell receptor beta chains were read from a single sample in a study of blood T cell repertoires in COVID-19. TCRdb's table, derived via immunoSEQ multiplex PCR, lists solely in-frame clones and lacks some. The data show 210,000 or so clones, with 80% seen just once and 3.5% to 4.5% held by the top ten. Material: PBMCs or T cells enriched from blood (not recorded which). These receptors were collected from a young man with acute COVID-19. The CDR3 runs from the conserved cysteine through the conserved F or W. The D gene is left open where the match is weak. Clone size is stated in some rows and not others, as once, few, many or a class when expanded.

cdr3_aa cdr3_nt d_call cdr3_length j_call v_call clone_size
CASSSTVREQYF TGTGCCAGCAGTTCGACAGTACGCGAGCAGTACTTC NA 12 TRBJ2-7 TRBV28 NA
CASTGTGELFF TGTGCCAGTACGGGCACCGGGGAGCTGTTTTTT NA 11 TRBJ2-2 TRBV19 NA
CASSLESGGNEQFF TGTGCCAGCAGCTTAGAAAGCGGGGGCAATGAGCAGTTCTTC TRBD2 14 TRBJ2-1 TRBV7-2 NA
CASSLESHQPQHF TGTGCCAGCAGCTTGGAGAGTCATCAGCCCCAGCATTTT NA 13 TRBJ1-5 TRBV5-5 NA
CASSQNARTFGTEAFF TGTGCCAGCAGTCAAAACGCTAGGACATTCGGCACTGAAGCTTTCTTT NA 16 TRBJ1-1 TRBV7-9 NA
CASSVDGPNYGYTF TGTGCCAGCAGCGTAGACGGTCCTAACTATGGCTACACCTTC NA 14 TRBJ1-2 TRBV9 NA
CASSMRETDTQYF TGTGCCAGTAGTATGCGGGAGACAGATACGCAGTATTTT TRBD2 13 TRBJ2-3 TRBV19 NA
CASSSPGQVQETQYF TGCGCCAGCAGCTCTCCGGGACAGGTTCAAGAGACCCAGTACTTC TRBD1 15 TRBJ2-5 TRBV5-1 NA
CASSPASFGGSVEQYF TGTGCCAGCAGCCCGGCGTCTTTCGGGGGGTCGGTCGAGCAGTACTTC TRBD2 16 TRBJ2-7 TRBV9 NA
CASSHNDRDEAFF TGTGCCAGCAGCCACAACGACAGGGATGAAGCTTTCTTT TRBD1 13 TRBJ1-1 TRBV12-3/TRBV12-4 NA
CASSPTGTGALQFF TGTGCCAGCTCACCTACCGGGACGGGAGCGTTGCAGTTCTTC NA 14 TRBJ2-1 TRBV18 NA
CASTTTPFTDTQYF TGTGCCAGCACCACGACACCCTTCACAGATACGCAGTATTTT NA 14 TRBJ2-3 TRBV6-5 NA
CASSQDRQGGGPTNEKLFF TGCGCCAGCAGCCAAGATAGGCAGGGGGGAGGACCAACTAATGAAAAACTGTTTTTT TRBD1 19 TRBJ1-4 TRBV4-1 once
CASSRWGGAMNEQFF TGTGCCAGCAGCCGCTGGGGGGGGGCCATGAATGAGCAGTTCTTC NA 15 TRBJ2-1 TRBV6-4 few
CASSTGTGGPDTQYF TGTGCCAGCTCTACCGGGACAGGGGGGCCAGATACGCAGTATTTT TRBD1 15 TRBJ2-3 TRBV7-3 NA
CASSPGLAGESAQYF TGTGCCAGCAGCCCTGGACTAGCGGGTGAGTCGGCGCAGTATTTT TRBD2 15 TRBJ2-3 TRBV11-2 NA
CASRLALGENSPLHF TGTGCCAGCAGGCTAGCCCTGGGAGAGAATTCACCCCTCCACTTT NA 15 TRBJ1-6 TRBV3-1/TRBV3-2 NA
CASSAGTVYTEAFF TGTGCCAGCAGTGCGGGGACAGTCTACACTGAAGCTTTCTTT TRBD1 14 TRBJ1-1 TRBV2 NA
CASSPIWGGTTNEKLFF TGCGCCAGCAGCCCGATATGGGGGGGCACGACTAATGAAAAACTGTTTTTT NA 17 TRBJ1-4 TRBV4-1 NA
CAISESGQGGQPQHF TGTGCCATCAGTGAGTCGGGACAGGGAGGTCAGCCCCAGCATTTT TRBD1 15 TRBJ1-5 TRBV10-3 NA
CASSRGSSGYTF TGTGCCAGCAGCCGGGGGAGTTCTGGCTACACCTTC NA 12 TRBJ1-2 TRBV25-1 NA
CSVDTVLGYTF TGCAGCGTTGATACGGTTTTGGGCTACACCTTC NA 11 TRBJ1-2 TRBV29-1 NA
CASSFDGKMPQHF TGTGCCAGCAGCTTTGACGGGAAGATGCCCCAGCATTTT NA 13 TRBJ1-5 TRBV7-9 NA
CASSRPDSYEQYF TGCGCCAGCAGCCGACCGGACAGCTACGAGCAGTACTTC NA 13 TRBJ2-7 TRBV5-1 NA
CASSKGQGFYSNQPQHF TGTGCCAGTAGTAAGGGACAGGGATTTTATAGCAATCAGCCCCAGCATTTT TRBD1 17 TRBJ1-5 TRBV19 NA
CASSQANEQETQYF TGTGCCAGCAGCCAAGCTAACGAACAGGAGACCCAGTACTTC NA 14 TRBJ2-5 TRBV3-1/TRBV3-2 NA
CASSVSGREETQYF TGTGCCAGCAGCGTATCCGGCAGGGAAGAGACCCAGTACTTC NA 14 TRBJ2-5 TRBV9 NA
CASSLGQGLDTIYF TGTGCCAGCAGCTTAGGTCAGGGCTTGGACACCATATATTTT NA 14 TRBJ1-3 TRBV7-6 NA
CASSYRDGNTIYF TGTGCCAGCAGTTACAGGGATGGAAACACCATATATTTT NA 13 TRBJ1-3 TRBV2 few
CASSESLNSPLHF TGTGCCAGCAGTGAGTCTCTTAATTCACCCCTCCACTTT NA 13 TRBJ1-6 TRBV2 NA
CASSKEQGNSPLHF TGTGCCAGCAGCAAGGAGCAGGGAAATTCACCCCTCCACTTT NA 14 TRBJ1-6 TRBV7-9 once
CASSIQPQGGYTF TGTGCCAGTAGTATCCAGCCCCAGGGGGGCTACACCTTC NA 13 TRBJ1-2 TRBV19 NA
CASSLVRVSYNEQFF TGTGCCAGCAGCCTGGTGAGGGTCTCCTACAATGAGCAGTTCTTC NA 15 TRBJ2-1 TRBV6-5 NA
CASSSPTALNTGELFF TGTGCCAGCAGCTCGCCGACAGCACTGAACACCGGGGAGCTGTTTTTT NA 16 TRBJ2-2 TRBV7-9 NA
CASTWGGAGAQETQYF TGTGCCTCCACGTGGGGCGGAGCGGGGGCCCAAGAGACCCAGTACTTC TRBD2 16 TRBJ2-5 TRBV2 NA
CASRAGPRELFF TGCGCCAGCAGGGCGGGACCCCGGGAGCTGTTTTTT NA 12 TRBJ2-2 TRBV5-1 NA
CASSVVRGQGRVTEAFF TGTGCCAGCAGCGTGGTCAGGGGTCAGGGGCGCGTCACTGAAGCTTTCTTT NA 17 TRBJ1-1 TRBV9 many
CASSARDRGENTEAFF TGTGCCAGTAGTGCGCGGGACAGAGGTGAGAACACTGAAGCTTTCTTT TRBD1 16 TRBJ1-1 TRBV19 NA
CASSFGQGNQPQHF TGTGCCAGCAGTTTCGGGCAGGGTAATCAGCCCCAGCATTTT NA 14 TRBJ1-5 TRBV27 NA
CASFSGTPAYNEQFF TGCGCCAGCTTTTCCGGGACACCCGCCTACAATGAGCAGTTCTTC NA 15 TRBJ2-1 TRBV5-1 once
CARETGGRETQYF TGTGCCAGAGAGACAGGGGGGAGAGAGACCCAGTACTTC TRBD1 13 TRBJ2-5 TRBV2 NA